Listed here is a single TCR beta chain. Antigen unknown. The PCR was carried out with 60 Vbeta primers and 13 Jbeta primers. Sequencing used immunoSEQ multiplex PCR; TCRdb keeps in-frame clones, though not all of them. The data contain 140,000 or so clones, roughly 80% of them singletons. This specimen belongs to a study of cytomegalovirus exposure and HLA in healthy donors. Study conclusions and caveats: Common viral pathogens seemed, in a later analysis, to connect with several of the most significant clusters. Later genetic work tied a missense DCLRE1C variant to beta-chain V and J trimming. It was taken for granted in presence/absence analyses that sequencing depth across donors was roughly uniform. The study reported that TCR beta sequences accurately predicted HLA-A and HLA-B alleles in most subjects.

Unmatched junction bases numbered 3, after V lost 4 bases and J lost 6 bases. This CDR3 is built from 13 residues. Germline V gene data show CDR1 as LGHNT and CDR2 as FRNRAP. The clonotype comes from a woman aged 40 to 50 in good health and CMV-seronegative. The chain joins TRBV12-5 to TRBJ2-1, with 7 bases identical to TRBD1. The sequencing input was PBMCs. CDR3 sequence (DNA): TGTGCTAGTGGTTCTGACAGGGCCAATGAGCAGTTCTTC. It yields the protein CASGSDRANEQFF.